Sequencing of this T cell receptor (beta chain) was carried out in a study of cytomegalovirus exposure and HLA in healthy donors. Trimming pared 2 bases from V and 3 bases from J, leaving 11 bases between. Germline V lookup: CDR1 SGHAT, CDR2 FQNNGV. The CDR3 runs 15 residues. Using immunoSEQ multiplex PCR, the repertoire was profiled, and TCRdb retains in-frame clones only, with some absent. Seen here are 220,000 or so clones, 65% to 85% observed once, and the top ten hold around 15%. About this clone itself: Its antigen is unknown.

Whole-study results and caveats: Reports showed the classifier diagnosing cytomegalovirus status with high specificity and sensitivity. Within the approximately 130 validation repertoires, first-cohort TCR clusters tended to co-occur, according to a later analysis. The study labeled approximately 150 TCR beta chains cytomegalovirus-associated.

This receptor was identified in a woman in her 30s in good health and CMV-seropositive. The sample consisted of PBMCs. The chain recombines TRBV11-2 with TRBJ2-1; D may be TRBD1 (5 bases). As DNA, the CDR3 is TGTGCCAGCAGCTTAAGCCAGGGAAACTACAATGAGCAGTTCTTC. This codes for CASSLSQGNYNEQFF.